These 21 T cell receptor beta chains share one sample of origin, sequenced in a study of blood T cell repertoires in COVID-19. Repertoires were generated with immunoSEQ multiplex PCR, while TCRdb's copy carries only in-frame clones and drops some. The table has 140,000 or so clones, about four fifths seen once. Specimen: peripheral blood. These receptors were collected from a human donor in a cohort sampled during active COVID-19.

This clone was seen a single time. This chain uses TRBV30 with TRBJ1-6, with D unclear. The germline gives CDR1 GTSNPN, CDR2 SVGIG (reference sequence). V was trimmed by 3 bases and J by 3 bases, leaving 6 bases between them. The CDR3 length is 13 residues. The CDR3 sequence: CAWRASYNSPLHF. The CDR3 DNA sequence: TGTGCCTGGAGGGCTAGCTATAATTCACCCCTCCACTTT. Full variable domain (remainder filled in from reference TRBV30 and TRBJ1-6): SQTIHQWPATLVQPVGSPLSLECTVEGTSNPNLYWYRQAAGRGLQLLFYSVGIGQISSEVPQNLSASRPQDRQFILSSKKLLLSDSGFYLCAWRASYNSPLHFGNGTRLTVT.

The sample holds a few counts of this clone. The chain combines TRBV30 with TRBJ2-6, with TRBD1 matching over 7 bases. With V trimmed by 3 bases and J by 0 bases, 11 bases remained unmatched. In germline, CDR1 is GTSNPN, CDR2 SVGIG (reference sequence). CDR3 length: 18 amino acids. CDR3 region: CAWRKKGTDISGANVLTF. The CDR3 DNA reads TGTGCCTGGAGGAAAAAGGGGACAGACATCTCTGGGGCCAACGTCCTGACTTTC.

The chain has TRBV5-6 and TRBJ1-1; 9 nucleotides agree with TRBD1. Germline V gene lookup returns CDR1 SGHDT and CDR2 YYEEEE. After removal of 4 bases from V and 2 bases from J, the junction contained 9 bases not matched to a gene. This CDR3 is built from 16 residues. The CDR3 sequence is CASSRMPGQGNTEAFF. CDR3 in DNA: TGTGCCAGCAGCAGAATGCCGGGACAGGGAAACACTGAAGCTTTCTTT.

The chain recombines TRBV4-2 with TRBJ1-5, with TRBD1 identical over 9 bases. The CDR3 is 18 amino acids. Trimming at V came to 1 base and at J to 0 bases, leaving 7 bases not matched to a gene. Germline CDR1 reads LGHNA; CDR2 reads YNFKEQ. The CDR3 spells CASSQGGTGPYSNQPQHF. As DNA, the CDR3 is TGTGCCAGCAGCCAAGGGGGGACAGGGCCTTATAGCAATCAGCCCCAGCATTTT.

This rearrangement joins TRBV4-2 to TRBJ1-3; possibly TRBD1 for D (6 bases). The CDR3 has 15 residues. CDR1 and CDR2 from the germline V gene are LGHNA and YNFKEQ. Trimming took 1 base from V and 1 from J, leaving 8 bases between them. This CDR3 is CASSQGGQSGNTIYF. CDR3 bases: TGTGCCAGCAGCCAAGGTGGACAGTCTGGAAACACCATATATTTT.

This chain connects TRBV7-8 to TRBJ2-7; D is ambiguous. The ends were cut back, 1 base at V and 2 bases at J, with 15 bases in the middle. Looked up from germline, CDR1 is SGHVS and CDR2 is FQNEAQ. The CDR3 is made up of 16 amino acids. CDR3 residues: CASSLERSTTAYEQYF. CDR3 DNA: TGTGCCAGCAGCTTAGAGCGTTCGACGACCGCCTACGAGCAGTACTTC.

The chain uses TRBV28 and TRBJ2-3, with a weak D call TRBD1 (5 bases). The V end was cut by 3 bases, the J end by 0 bases, with 10 bases between. Germline V gene lookup returns CDR1 MDHEN and CDR2 SYDVKM. The length of the CDR3 is 15 residues. CDR3 sequence (DNA): TGTGCCAGCAGTTTTTCAGGGTCGAGCACAGATACGCAGTATTTT. Its protein product is CASSFSGSSTDTQYF. Together with reference TRBV28 and TRBJ2-3, the CDR3 gives the full variable domain: DVKVTQSSRYLVKRTGEKVFLECVQDMDHENMFWYRQDPGLGLRLIYFSYDVKMKEKGDIPEGYSVSREKKERFSLILESASTNQTSMYLCASSFSGSSTDTQYFGPGTRLTVL.

Written as DNA, the CDR3 is TGCGCCAGCAGCCCAGGGACAGGGGGCGATGGCTACACCTTC. Amino acid sequence: CASSPGTGGDGYTF. The chain combines TRBV5-1 with TRBJ1-2; 12 positions agree with TRBD1. The germline CDR1 and CDR2 sequences are SGHRS and YFSETQ. CDR3 length: 14 residues. The V segment lost 4 bases and the J segment 6 bases; nucleotides outside the gene matches: 4.

The V gene is TRBV21-1, the J gene TRBJ2-7; the table names TRBD2, a call not compared with the DNA. TRBV21-1 represents a pseudogene. The CDR3 is made up of 16 amino acids. CDR3 loop: CASNPGLAGGTYEQYV. CDR3 DNA sequence: TGTGCCAGCAACCCGGGACTAGCGGGAGGCACCTACGAGCAGTACGTC.

The chain employs TRBV30 and TRBJ2-2, with a possible D match to TRBD1 (6 bases). Germline V gene data show CDR1 as GTSNPN and CDR2 as SVGIG (reference sequence). This CDR3 has 14 residues. V was clipped by 6 bases and J by 5 bases, with 16 bases between them. In nucleotides, the CDR3 is TGTGCCTGTAACAGGGTTGTCTCGACCGGGGAGCTGTTTTTT. Translated, it gives CACNRVVSTGELFF.

V gene TRBV5-4 combines with J gene TRBJ1-2; tentatively, D is TRBD1 (6 bases). The CDR3 length is 15 residues. Trimming shortened V by 3 bases and J by 1 base, and 13 bases separated the two germline ends. Germline V lookup: CDR1 SGHNT, CDR2 YYREEE (reference sequence). The CDR3 region is CASSYDRSRNYGYTF. DNA of the CDR3: TGTGCCAGCAGCTATGACAGGAGTCGTAACTATGGCTACACCTTC.

This clone was found once. At one boundary the junction diverges from the germline segment, which might be a read error. The chain carries TRBV12-3 or TRBV12-4 and TRBJ2-3; maybe TRBD1 (5 bases). The CDR3 loop spans 12 amino acids. The CDR3 loop is CASSLPRDRTSF. In DNA, the CDR3 is TGTGCCAGCAGTTTACCCCGCGATAGGACAAGTTTT.

The rearrangement uses TRBV19 and TRBJ2-1; 13 bases are a match to TRBD2. The V gene end was trimmed by 4 bases and the J gene end by 5 bases; junction bases not matched to a gene: 14. The CDR3 covers 19 residues. From germline, CDR1 is LNHDA and CDR2 SQIVND (reference sequence). The CDR3 spells CASSTVYPGLAGEDNEQFF. CDR3 coding DNA: TGTGCCAGTAGTACAGTCTATCCTGGACTAGCGGGAGAGGACAATGAGCAGTTCTTC.

V usage is TRBV10-3 and J usage is TRBJ1-1, with D perhaps TRBD1 (6 bases). Germline values: CDR1 ENHRY, CDR2 SYGVKD. The V gene lost 5 bases and the J gene lost 2 bases, with 9 bases spanning the gap. This CDR3 has 13 amino acids. DNA for the CDR3: TGTGCCATCAGTCAGACAGGTAACACTGAAGCTTTCTTT. Translated, it gives CAISQTGNTEAFF.

This chain uses TRBV4-2 with TRBJ2-2; D may be TRBD2 (5 bases). Germline V gene data show CDR1 as LGHNA and CDR2 as YNFKEQ. The germline V and J ends were trimmed by 2 bases and 6 bases, with 13 bases remaining between them. This CDR3 has 15 amino acids. The CDR3 DNA is TGTGCCAGCAGCCAATCCGAGGGATACGCCGGGGAGCTGTTTTTT. This gives the protein CASSQSEGYAGELFF.

The rearrangement joins TRBV6-5 to TRBJ2-1; weak D call: TRBD2 (6 bases). V lost 8 bases and J lost 0, with 11 bases in between. Germline V gene data show CDR1 as MNHEY and CDR2 as SVGAGI. The CDR3 totals 14 residues. CDR3 DNA sequence: TGTGCCAGCTCAGTAGCGGCCTCCTACAATGAGCAGTTCTTC. It encodes CASSVAASYNEQFF.

The V call is TRBV24-1, the J call TRBJ2-1; TRBD2 aligns across 9 bases. Germline CDR1 reads KGHDR; CDR2 reads SFDVKD. J gave up 5 bases and V 6 bases, and 1 base lay outside the gene matches. The CDR3 consists of 13 residues. CDR3 amino acids: CATSSGRNNEQFF. Here the CDR3 DNA reads TGTGCCACCAGTAGCGGGAGGAACAATGAGCAGTTCTTC.

The J gene is TRBJ1-2, the V gene TRBV5-4; D unresolved. The CDR3 spans 14 residues. Germline V gene data show CDR1 as SGHNT and CDR2 as YYREEE (reference sequence). Trimming cost V 1 base and J 0 bases, with 7 bases left between them. CDR3 amino acids: CASSLSSSNYGYTF. In DNA, the CDR3 is TGTGCCAGCAGCTTGTCTAGTTCTAACTATGGCTACACCTTC. The full variable domain, with the rest looked up from reference TRBV5-4 and TRBJ1-2, is ETGVTQSPTHLIKTRGQQVTLRCSSQSGHNTVSWYQQALGQGPQFIFQYYREEENGRGNFPPRFSGLQFPNYSSELNVNALELDDSALYLCASSLSSSNYGYTFGSGTRLTVV.

This sequence joins TRBV3-1 (or the pseudogene TRBV3-2) and TRBJ1-2; D is ambiguous. Germline CDR1 and CDR2: LGHDT and YNNKEL (reference sequence). The CDR3 sequence is 12 residues long. V was shortened by 0 bases and J by 8 bases, with 7 bases between the two germline ends. The CDR3 coding sequence is TGTGCCAGCAGCCAAGACAGGTCCGGCTACACCTTC. Translating it yields CASSQDRSGYTF.

V is TRBV12-3 or TRBV12-4 and J is TRBJ1-1; D call uncertain. The CDR3 extends over 13 amino acids. V lost 3 bases and J 3 bases, leaving 8 bases between the germline ends. CDR3 nucleotide sequence: TGTGCCAGCAGTTTGCTGCGGTACACTGAAGCTTTCTTT. As protein: CASSLLRYTEAFF.

This chain connects TRBV19 to TRBJ2-7, with D maybe TRBD1 (5 bases). The CDR3 extends over 14 amino acids. V lost 5 bases and J 5 bases, leaving 16 bases between the germline ends. Germline V gives CDR1 LNHDA, CDR2 SQIVND (reference sequence). CDR3 nucleotides: TGTGCCAGTAGTTCACCCGTTAGGGGTCACGAGCAGTACTTC. Residues: CASSSPVRGHEQYF.